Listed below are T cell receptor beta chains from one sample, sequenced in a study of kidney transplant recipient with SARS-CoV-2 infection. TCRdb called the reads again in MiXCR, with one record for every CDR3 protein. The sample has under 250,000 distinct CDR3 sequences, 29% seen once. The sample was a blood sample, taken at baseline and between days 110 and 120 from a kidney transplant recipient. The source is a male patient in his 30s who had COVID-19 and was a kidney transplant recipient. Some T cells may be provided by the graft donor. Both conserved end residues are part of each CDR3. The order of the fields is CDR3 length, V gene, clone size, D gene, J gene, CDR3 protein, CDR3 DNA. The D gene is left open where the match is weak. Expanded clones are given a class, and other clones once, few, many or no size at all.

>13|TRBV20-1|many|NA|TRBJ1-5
CSAQDVSNQPQHF
TGCAGTGCCCAGGACGTCAGCAATCAGCCCCAGCATTTT
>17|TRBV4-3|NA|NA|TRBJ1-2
CVSSSSSGRRKTYGYTF
TGCGTCAGCAGCTCATCGTCAGGACGTCGAAAGACCTATGGCTACACCTTC
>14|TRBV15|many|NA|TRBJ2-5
CATSRVQGMGTQYF
TGTGCCACCAGCAGAGTCCAAGGGATGGGGACCCAGTACTTC
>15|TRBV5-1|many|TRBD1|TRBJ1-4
CASKLGTGRGEKLFF
TGCGCCAGCAAGCTTGGGACAGGGAGGGGTGAAAAACTGTTTTTT
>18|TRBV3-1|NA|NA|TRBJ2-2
CASSPHNPISGLTGELFF
TGTGCCAGCAGCCCACACAATCCCATTTCAGGCTTGACCGGGGAGCTGTTTTTT
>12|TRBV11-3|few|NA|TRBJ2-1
CASSLDSNEQFF
TGTGCCAGCAGCTTAGATTCCAATGAGCAGTTCTTC
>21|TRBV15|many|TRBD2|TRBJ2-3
CATSRGWTGRIAGGRPDTQYF
TGTGCCACCAGCAGGGGATGGACAGGGCGGATAGCGGGAGGGCGGCCAGATACGCAGTATTTT
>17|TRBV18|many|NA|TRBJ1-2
CASSSRRGALNFDGYTF
TGTGCCAGCTCATCACGACGCGGCGCTCTAAACTTCGATGGCTACACCTTC
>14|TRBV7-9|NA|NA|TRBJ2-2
CASSLQGNTGELFF
TGTGCCAGCAGCTTACAGGGGAACACCGGGGAGCTGTTTTTT
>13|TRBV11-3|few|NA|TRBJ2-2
CASSYQGAGELFF
TGTGCCAGCAGCTATCAGGGTGCCGGGGAGCTGTTTTTT
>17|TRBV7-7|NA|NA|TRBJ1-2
CASSESTKCRKTYGYIF
TGTGCCAGCAGCGAGTCTACTAAGTGCCGAAAGACCTATGGCTACATCTTC
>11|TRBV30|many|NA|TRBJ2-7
CAWSHQGRQYF
TGTGCCTGGAGTCACCAGGGGAGGCAGTACTTC
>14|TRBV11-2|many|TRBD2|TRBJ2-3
CASSLSPSGKKLSF
TGTGCCAGCAGCTTAAGTCCTAGCGGTAAAAAGCTCTCCTTT
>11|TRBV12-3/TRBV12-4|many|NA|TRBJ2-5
CASSFGETQYF
TGTGCCAGCAGTTTTGGAGAGACCCAGTACTTC
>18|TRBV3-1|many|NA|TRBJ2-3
CASSQGGVGRNSTDTQYF
TGTGCCAGCAGCCAAGGGGGGGTGGGGCGGAATAGCACAGATACGCAGTATTTT
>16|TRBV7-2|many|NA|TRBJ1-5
CASSLVAGVSNQPQHF
TGTGCCAGCAGCTTAGTGGCAGGGGTGAGCAATCAGCCCCAGCATTTT
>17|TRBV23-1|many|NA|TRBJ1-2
CASSNVPLRRKTYGYTF
TGCGCCAGCAGTAATGTACCGCTACGCAGAAAGACCTATGGCTACACCTTC
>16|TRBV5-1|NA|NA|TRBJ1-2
CASLCQSVRKTYGYTF
TGCGCCAGCTTGTGCCAATCGGTTCGAAAGACCTATGGCTACACCTTC
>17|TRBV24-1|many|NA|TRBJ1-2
CATSLKISTRKTYGYTF
TGTGCCACCAGTTTAAAGATTAGTACCAGAAAGACCTATGGCTACACCTTC
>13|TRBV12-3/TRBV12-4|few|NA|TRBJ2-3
CASSSNRADTQYF
TGTGCCAGCAGTTCTAACAGGGCGGATACGCAGTATTTT
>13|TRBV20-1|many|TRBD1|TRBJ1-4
CSASQGVREKLFF
TGCAGTGCTAGTCAGGGGGTACGAGAAAAACTGTTTTTT
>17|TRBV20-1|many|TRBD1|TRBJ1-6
CSARDPGQGILGSPLHF
TGCAGTGCTAGAGATCCGGGACAGGGAATTCTTGGTTCACCCCTCCACTTT
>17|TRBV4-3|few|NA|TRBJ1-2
CASGKVVGRRKTYGYTF
TGCGCCAGCGGCAAAGTCGTAGGACGTCGAAAGACCTATGGCTACACCTTC
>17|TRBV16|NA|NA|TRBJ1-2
CASSQRPVVRKTYGYAF
TGTGCCAGCAGCCAAAGACCGGTCGTTAGAAAGACCTATGGCTACGCCTTC
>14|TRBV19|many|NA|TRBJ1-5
CASSITKEAQPQHF
TGTGCCAGTAGTATAACAAAGGAGGCTCAGCCCCAGCATTTT
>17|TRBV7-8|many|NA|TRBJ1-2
CASSRSRFTRKTYGYTF
TGTGCCAGCAGCCGAAGTAGGTTTACCCGAAAGACCTATGGCTACACCTTC
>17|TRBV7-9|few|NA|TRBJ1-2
CASSCDIYHGKTYGYTF
TGTGCCAGCAGCTGCGACATATACCATGGAAAGACCTATGGCTACACCTTC
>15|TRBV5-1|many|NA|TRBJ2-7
CASSLASEANYEQYF
TGCGCCAGCAGCTTGGCTAGCGAGGCAAACTACGAGCAGTACTTC
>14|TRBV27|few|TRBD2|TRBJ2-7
CARSGRGGRYEQYF
TGTGCCAGAAGTGGTCGGGGGGGCCGGTACGAGCAGTACTTC
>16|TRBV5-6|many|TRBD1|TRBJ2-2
CASSLGQGWNTGELFF
TGTGCCAGCAGCTTGGGACAGGGTTGGAACACCGGGGAGCTGTTTTTT
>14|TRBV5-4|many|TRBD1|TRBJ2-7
CASSFGTGDYEQYF
TGTGCCAGCAGCTTCGGGACAGGGGATTACGAGCAGTACTTC
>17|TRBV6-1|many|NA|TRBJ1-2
CASSTRQECRKTYGYTF
TGTGCCAGCAGTACGAGGCAGGAATGTAGAAAGACCTATGGCTACACCTTC
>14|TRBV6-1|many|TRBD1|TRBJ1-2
CASSNTRDRGGYTF
TGTGCCAGCAGTAATACCCGGGACAGGGGTGGCTACACCTTC
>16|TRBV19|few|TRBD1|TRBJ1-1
CASGSWPGQGATEAFF
TGTGCCAGTGGATCTTGGCCGGGACAGGGGGCGACTGAAGCTTTCTTT
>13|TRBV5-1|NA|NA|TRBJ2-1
CASSLGSDSEQFF
TGCGCCAGCAGCTTGGGTAGCGATAGTGAGCAGTTCTTC
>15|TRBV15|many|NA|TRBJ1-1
CATATTRGVNTEAFF
TGTGCCACGGCGACGACCCGAGGGGTGAACACTGAAGCTTTCTTT
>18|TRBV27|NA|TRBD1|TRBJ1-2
CASSEIGTQGQGARGYTF
TGTGCCAGCAGTGAAATTGGGACTCAGGGACAGGGGGCAAGGGGCTACACCTTC
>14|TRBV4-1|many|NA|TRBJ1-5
CASSQGFLAGPQHF
TGCGCCAGCAGCCAAGGTTTTCTGGCCGGTCCCCAGCATTTT
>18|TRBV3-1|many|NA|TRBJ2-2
CASSAPVPISGLTGELFF
TGTGCCAGCAGCGCCCCAGTTCCCATTTCAGGCTTGACCGGGGAGCTGTTTTTT
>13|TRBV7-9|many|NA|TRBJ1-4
CASSLVGAEKLFF
TGTGCCAGCAGCTTAGTCGGGGCTGAAAAACTGTTTTTT
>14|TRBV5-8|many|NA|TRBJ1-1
CASSLILLNTEAFF
TGTGCCAGCAGCTTGATTCTGCTGAACACTGAAGCTTTCTTT
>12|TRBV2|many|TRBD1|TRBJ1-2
CATDRGTSGYTF
TGTGCCACCGACAGGGGAACTTCGGGCTACACCTTC
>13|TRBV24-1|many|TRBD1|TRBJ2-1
CATSGTEYNEQFF
TGTGCCACCTCAGGGACAGAGTACAATGAGCAGTTCTTC
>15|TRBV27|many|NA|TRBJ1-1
CASSLQGGMNTEAFF
TGTGCCAGCAGTCTGCAAGGGGGGATGAACACTGAAGCTTTCTTT
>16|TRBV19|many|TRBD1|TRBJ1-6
CASSPLRGQRNSPLHF
TGTGCCAGTAGTCCCCTTCGGGGACAGCGTAATTCACCCCTCCACTTT
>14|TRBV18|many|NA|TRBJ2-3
CASTGTPSTDTQYF
TGTGCCAGCACCGGGACTCCGAGCACAGATACGCAGTATTTT
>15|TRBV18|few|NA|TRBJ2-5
CASSPPAGGKETQYF
TGTGCCAGCTCACCACCGGCAGGGGGGAAGGAGACCCAGTACTTC
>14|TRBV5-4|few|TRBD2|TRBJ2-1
CASSRGDSQMQQFF
TGTGCCAGCAGCCGGGGGGACTCACAAATGCAGCAGTTCTTC
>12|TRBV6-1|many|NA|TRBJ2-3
CASSYLGDTQYF
TGTGCCAGCAGTTATCTAGGAGATACGCAGTATTTT
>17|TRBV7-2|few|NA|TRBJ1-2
CASSCRNRDGKTYGYTF
TGTGCCAGCAGCTGTAGAAACAGAGACGGAAAGACCTATGGCTACACCTTC
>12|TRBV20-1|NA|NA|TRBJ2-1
CSVRLFYNEQFF
TGCAGTGTTAGACTATTCTACAATGAGCAGTTCTTC
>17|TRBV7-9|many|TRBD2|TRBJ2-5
CASSPPRGRVSFETQYF
TGTGCCAGCAGCCCACCTCGCGGGAGGGTGTCCTTCGAGACCCAGTACTTC
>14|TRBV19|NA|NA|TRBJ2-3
CASSPGPITDTQYF
TGTGCCAGTAGCCCGGGCCCCATCACAGATACGCAGTATTTT
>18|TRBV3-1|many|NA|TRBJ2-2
CASSALNPISGLTGELFF
TGTGCCAGCAGCGCTCTTAATCCCATTTCAGGCTTGACCGGGGAGCTGTTTTTT
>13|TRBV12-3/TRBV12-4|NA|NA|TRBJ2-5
CASSSQGQETQYF
TGTGCCAGCAGTTCCCAGGGGCAAGAGACCCAGTACTTC